This paragraph reports one T cell receptor (beta chain). Its antigen has not been determined. Per-base quality was not reported, and no clone a single base away is much larger than it. Enrolling through a virtual design, the prospective study's participants ranged in age from about 18 to 100 years and lived across 24 United States geographic areas. In the prospective study, participants were assigned to cohorts based on the clinical history participants reported in a screening survey and a study questionnaire. Recovered participants in ImmuneRACE Cohort 3 were defined as having two consecutive negative NP/OP PCR tests, clearance from a healthcare professional, or resolution of symptoms. Each participant in the prospective study had whole blood, serum and a nasopharyngeal or oropharyngeal swab collected by mobile phlebotomists. Additional blood draws and questionnaires over a roughly two-month period could optionally be provided by prospective study participants. Prospective study blood samples were shipped either frozen or at room temperature before DNA extraction.

This specimen belongs to a study of blood T cell repertoires in COVID-19 (dated by TCRdb to about 2020). About the study as a whole: Collaborator samples came from the United States, Italy and Spain and covered acute and convalescent phases of COVID-19. The repertoires were made available in a free public database intended to serve as a resource for research on the immune response to SARS-CoV-2. Where available, HLA class I and class II types were taken from metadata supplied by the sample provider and were not determined by assay-based typing. Samples came from the ongoing ImmuneRACE study (first 160 participants) plus 1,254 subjects from 6 global collaborators. The prospective study material was composed of cDNA or gDNA derived from T cells, B-cell-depleted T cells, or PBMCs. Subjects who had been exposed to COVID-19, were actively infected with it, or had recovered from it provided the deeply sampled blood TCRbeta repertoires that made up the dataset. A de-identified subject ID, COVID-19 status, age in years and sex were almost always included in the sample metadata. Broad study findings and their caveats: How much clinical and demographic metadata was included differed by source and by participant, and the metadata was provided uncurated.

TCRbeta CDR3 regions were amplified from genomic DNA using the immunoSEQ Assay, a bias-controlled multiplex PCR. Under the source paper's analysis protocol: Within the assay, amplification of reference gene primers was used to estimate how many nucleated cells each sample contained. Sequence reads were collapsed and filtered to measure the absolute abundance of every unique TCRbeta CDR3 rearrangement. For each sample, productive Simpson clonality was calculated by taking the square root of Simpson's diversity index across productive rearrangements. TCRdb provides this immuneACCESS table in a form limited to in-frame rearrangements. Some clones are lacking; in checked studies, under half of them reflect an unresolved V gene, and why the rest are absent is not known. V, J and clone size were drawn from that table, and D and trimming were deduced from the DNA. This sample holds 120,000 to 150,000 clones; 85% were observed only once. The ten top clones hold 6.2% of the sample.

The sample was PBMCs or T cells enriched from blood (not recorded which). This sequence originates from a woman aged 40 to 55 who had recovered from COVID-19.

The DNA reads TGCGCCAGCAGCTTGGATTCTGGGTCGGGGACCCAGTACTTC. It translates as CASSLDSGSGTQYF. The rearrangement joined TRBV5-1 to TRBJ2-5, with no reliable assignment of the D segment. V and J lose 0 bases and 7 bases, and a span of 13 bases separates them. The CDR3 has 14 amino acids, counting the end cysteine and phenylalanine. The CDR3 DNA has 42 bases and is translated from base 1. The germline V gene provides CDR1 SGHRS and CDR2 YFSETQ.